This T cell receptor (beta chain) was recovered during a study of T cell responses to AZD1222 COVID-19 vaccine. A remark on this clone: Its specificity is unknown.

Method: immunoSEQ multiplex PCR; TCRdb's copy keeps in-frame clones and lacks some. The sample consists of 190,000 or so clones, roughly nine tenths of them appearing once. The germline CDR1 and CDR2 sequences are SGHDN and FVKESK. This CDR3 region has 15 residues. V shed 2 bases and J 7 bases; nucleotides not matched to a gene: 3. The study's findings and limits: Compared with day 0, the breadth and depth of the Spike-specific TCR repertoire rose significantly after two doses of AZD1222.

The sequenced sample was peripheral blood, obtained 28 days after the second AZD1222 dose. The V gene is TRBV14, the J gene TRBJ1-4; 11 bases map to TRBD1. The sequence came from an adult who received the AZD1222 COVID-19 vaccine. The DNA for the CDR3 is TGTGCCAGCAGCCAATGGACAGGGGGCGGTGAAAAACTGTTTTTT. Amino acids: CASSQWTGGGEKLFF.